This TCR beta chain was sequenced in a study of graft-versus-host responses after intestinal transplantation. Turning to the study itself: Isolated intestinal, liver-intestinal, or multivisceral transplants had been given to the recipients. Overall study results and limits: Recipient marrow showed GvH clones, some seen first in ileum or blood. High graft-versus-host to host-versus-graft clonal ratios were found in allografts of patients who had graft-donor T cell macrochimerism.

V gave up 3 bases and J gave up 6 bases, with 11 bases separating them. CDR1 is LGHNA and CDR2 is YNFKEQ in the germline V gene. The CDR3 spans 13 residues. Sequenced by immunoSEQ multiplex PCR; TCRdb stores in-frame clones only, minus some. The sample lists fewer than 85,000 clones, around 92% occurring once. In the case of this clone: Its antigen remains unknown.

This chain joins TRBV4-2 and TRBJ1-1; D not resolved. The clonotype comes from a human donor who received an intestinal transplant. Specimen: unstimulated CD8+ T cells sorted from spleen or lymph node cells, collected before intestinal transplant. The CDR3 region is CASSHPYVSEAFF. CDR3 nucleotides: TGTGCCAGCAGCCATCCCTATGTCTCTGAAGCTTTCTTT.